The entry that follows covers one TCR beta chain sequence. Its antigen is not identified. One end of the junction does not line up with germline, which may come from a read error. The use of a sample-barcoded 5' primer and a J-beta primer mix characterized a second PCR of roughly 6 to 11 cycles. TCRdb called the 5' RACE reads again in MiXCR, with one record for every CDR3 protein. The table includes around 620,000 distinct CDR3 sequences, approximately 25% detected once. This entry belongs to a study of blood T cells in healthy people across ages. Study outcomes and limitations: Older individuals had lower TCR beta diversity per million T cells (the decline was roughly linear). More naive CD4+ cells and higher diversity marked long-lived donors relative to aged donors.

It was approximately 10 milliliters of peripheral blood that were drawn from each donor. Per individual sample, total RNA of at least 5 micrograms was extracted. Germline V gene lookup returns CDR1 SGHRS and CDR2 YFSETQ. The CDR3 has 16 residues. This chain links TRBV5-1 with TRBJ1-3, with D tentatively TRBD1 (6 bases). The TCR was taken from a woman in her 70s in good health. The specimen sequenced was blood. The CDR3 nucleotides read TGCGCCAGCAGCTTGGAGGGGGTCGTGACTGGAAGCACCATATATTTT. Translated, it gives CASSLEGVVTGSTIYF.